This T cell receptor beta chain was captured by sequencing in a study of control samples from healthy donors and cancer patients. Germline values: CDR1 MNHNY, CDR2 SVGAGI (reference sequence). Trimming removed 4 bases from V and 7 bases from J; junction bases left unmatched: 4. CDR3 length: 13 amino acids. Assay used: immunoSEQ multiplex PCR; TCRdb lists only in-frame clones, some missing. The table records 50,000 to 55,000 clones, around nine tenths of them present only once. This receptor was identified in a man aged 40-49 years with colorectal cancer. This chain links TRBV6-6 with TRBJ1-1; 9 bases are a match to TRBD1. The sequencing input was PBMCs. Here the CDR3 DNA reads TGTGCCAGCAGTTCACAGGGGGCAGGTGAAGCTTTCTTT. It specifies CASSSQGAGEAFF.